This T cell receptor beta chain was sequenced in a study of blood T cell repertoires in COVID-19. Study-level background: The United States, Italy and Spain were the sources of the acute and convalescent COVID-19 samples. Nucleic acid was either cDNA or gDNA, and it came from T cells, B-cell-depleted T cells, or PBMCs.

With 6 bases removed from V and 4 bases from J, the gap between germline ends came to 9 bases. This CDR3 spans 13 amino acids. Per the germline V gene, CDR1 is ENHRY and CDR2 is SYGVKD. As processed by the authors: Quantification of nucleated cells was approximated via reference gene primer amplification. Clones were read by immunoSEQ multiplex PCR, and TCRdb kept only the in-frame ones, dropping some. The V and J calls and clone size come from that table; D and trimming were worked out from the DNA. The table shows 97,000 or so clones, with about 85% occurring only once. V and J are TRBV10-3 and TRBJ2-2; possible D gene TRBD1, 5 bases. The material sequenced was peripheral blood. This sequence was found in a man aged 45-65 years with active COVID-19. CDR3 residues: CAIRYRSTGELFF. The CDR3 DNA is TGTGCCATCAGGTACAGGAGCACCGGGGAGCTGTTTTTT.